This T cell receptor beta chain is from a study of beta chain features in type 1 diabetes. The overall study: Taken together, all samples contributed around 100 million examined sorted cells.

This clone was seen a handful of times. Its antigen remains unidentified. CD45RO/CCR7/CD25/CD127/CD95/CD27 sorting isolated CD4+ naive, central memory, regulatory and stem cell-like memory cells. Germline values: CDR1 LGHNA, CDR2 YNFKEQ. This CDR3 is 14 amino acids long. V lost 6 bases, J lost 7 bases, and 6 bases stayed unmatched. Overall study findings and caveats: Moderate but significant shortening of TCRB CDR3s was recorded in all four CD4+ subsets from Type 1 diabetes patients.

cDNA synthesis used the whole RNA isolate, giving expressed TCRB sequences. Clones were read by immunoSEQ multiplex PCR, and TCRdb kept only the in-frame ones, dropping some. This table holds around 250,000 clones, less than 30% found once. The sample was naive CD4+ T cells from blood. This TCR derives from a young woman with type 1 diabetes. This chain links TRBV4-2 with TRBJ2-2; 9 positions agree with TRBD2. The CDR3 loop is CASSSPSGVGELFF. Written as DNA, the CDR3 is TGTGCCAGCAGTAGTCCTAGCGGGGTCGGGGAGCTGTTTTTT.